This record concerns one T cell receptor beta chain sequence. As yet, its antigen is unknown. Amplification used 60 Vbeta primers and 13 Jbeta primers. Assay: immunoSEQ multiplex PCR; the TCRdb copy retains only in-frame clones and omits some. Of 150,000 to 200,000 clones in the sample, 65% to 85% were seen once. This sample stems from a study of cytomegalovirus exposure and HLA in healthy donors. Study information: An early data release held 70 million to 90 million unique TCRs from HLA-typed donors. Among the 300 to 500 donors who were genotyped, about 86% fell in the genetic ancestry cluster that is associated with self-reported Caucasian donors. Findings and caveats of the study: On later analysis, the bulk of CMV-associated TCR beta chains appeared to be HLA-restricted.

The CDR3 length is 15 residues. Germline V gene data show CDR1 as SGHRS and CDR2 as YFSETQ. V was pared by 0 bases and J by 6 bases, with 6 bases of the junction left unmatched. This rearrangement joins TRBV5-1 to TRBJ2-7; TRBD2 matches at 10 bases. Input material: PBMCs. This receptor was obtained from a woman in her forties or fifties in good health and CMV-seropositive. The CDR3 spells CASSLDLAGVGEQYF. DNA of the CDR3: TGCGCCAGCAGCTTGGATCTAGCGGGAGTGGGCGAGCAGTACTTC.